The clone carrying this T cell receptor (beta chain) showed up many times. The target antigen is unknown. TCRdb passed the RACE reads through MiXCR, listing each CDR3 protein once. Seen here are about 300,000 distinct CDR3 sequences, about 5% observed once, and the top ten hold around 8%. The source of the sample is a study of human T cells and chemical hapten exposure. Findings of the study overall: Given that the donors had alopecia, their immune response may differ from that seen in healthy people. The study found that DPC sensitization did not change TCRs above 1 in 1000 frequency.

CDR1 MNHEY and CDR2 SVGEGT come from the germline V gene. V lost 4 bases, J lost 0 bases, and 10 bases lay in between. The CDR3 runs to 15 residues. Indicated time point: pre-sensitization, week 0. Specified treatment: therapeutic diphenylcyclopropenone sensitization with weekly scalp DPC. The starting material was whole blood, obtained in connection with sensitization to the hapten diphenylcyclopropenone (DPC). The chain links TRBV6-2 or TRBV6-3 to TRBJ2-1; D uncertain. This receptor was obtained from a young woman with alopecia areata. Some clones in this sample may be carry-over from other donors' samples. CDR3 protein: CASSFDSSSYNEQFF. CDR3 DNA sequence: TGTGCCAGCAGTTTTGACTCGAGCTCCTACAATGAGCAGTTCTTC.